The 10 T cell receptor beta chains listed next were all sequenced from one sample in a study of T cells in Graves' hyperthyroidism and ophthalmopathy. Authors of the study amplified TCR beta CDR3 regions from RNA transcripts. The HTBI primer set drove a first-round RT-PCR of the TCR CDR3. One entry per CDR3 protein, called by TCRdb with MiXCR from the multiplex PCR reads. The repertoire holds roughly 350,000 distinct CDR3 sequences, with 13% to 15% as singletons. Sequencing used blood. The receptors derive from a woman aged 25 to 45 with Graves' ophthalmopathy.

This clonotype was recorded many times. This chain uses TRBV7-2 with TRBJ2-2, with D possibly matching TRBD1 (5 bases). V lost 0 bases and J 4 bases, leaving 9 bases between the germline ends. The CDR3 extends over 15 amino acids. CDR1 and CDR2 (germline): SGHTA, FQGNSA. This chain's CDR3 is CASSLAGAATGELFF. DNA of the CDR3: TGTGCCAGCAGCTTAGCTGGGGCAGCCACCGGGGAGCTGTTTTTT.

This clonotype has more than one count but fewer than ten. The chain is built from TRBV10-3 and TRBJ1-2; no clear D. CDR3 length equals 11 residues. Trimming left V 5 bases short and J 8 bases short, with 9 bases between. Looked up from germline, CDR1 is ENHRY and CDR2 is SYGVKD. CDR3 bases: TGTGCCATCAGTAACATGGGCGGCTACACCTTC. Translating gives CAISNMGGYTF.

Points on this clonotype: A much bigger clone sits one base away, suggesting this may be a read error. This chain uses TRBV2 with TRBJ2-1, with D perhaps given as TRBD1 or TRBD2 (7 bases each). CDR1 is SNHLY, CDR2 FYNNEI, per germline. This CDR3 is built from 14 residues. V lost 7 bases, J lost 15 bases, and 25 bases lay in between. The CDR3 DNA is TGTGCCAGCATTGACACCGAGGGGGACTACAGGGGGTTCTTC. Amino acid sequence: CASIDTEGDYRGFF. Supplemented by reference TRBV2 and TRBJ2-1, the full variable domain reads EPEVTQTPSHQVTQMGQEVILRCVPISNHLYFYWYRQILGQKVEFLVSFYNNEISEKSEIFDDQFSVERPDGSNFTLKIRSTKLEDSAMYFCASIDTEGDYRGFFGPGTRLTVL.

This clonotype has at least ten counts. The V call is TRBV12-3 or TRBV12-4, the J call TRBJ2-7; TRBD1 matches 7 bases. With V trimmed by 6 bases and J by 6 bases, 5 bases remained unmatched. CDR3 length: 12 residues. The CDR3, as DNA: TGTGCCAGCAGCCGACAGGGCTCCGAGCAGTACTTC. This codes for CASSRQGSEQYF.

The sample holds many counts of this clonotype. V gene TRBV11-2 combines with J gene TRBJ2-1, with a possible D match to TRBD2 (6 bases). Deletions cut 11 bases from V and 4 bases from J, with 18 bases between. CDR1 and CDR2 from the germline V gene are SGHAT and FQNNGV. The CDR3 is 14 residues long. DNA of the CDR3: TGTGCCTGCGAAGGCTCGGAGGGATACAATGAGCAGTTCTTC. Protein: CACEGSEGYNEQFF. Full variable domain (missing parts from reference TRBV11-2 and TRBJ2-1): EAGVAQSPRYKIIEKRQSVAFWCNPISGHATLYWYQQILGQGPKLLIQFQNNGVVDDSQLPKDRFSAERLKGVDSTLKIQPAKLEDSAVYLCACEGSEGYNEQFFGPGTRLTVL.

This clonotype has only a few counts. The chain links TRBV5-1 to TRBJ2-1; no clear D gene. Germline values: CDR1 SGHRS, CDR2 YFSETQ. Trimming took 0 bases from V and 4 from J, leaving 11 bases between them. This CDR3 is built from 15 residues. CDR3 DNA: TGCGCCAGCAGCTTGGGGCACGCGAAATACAATGAGCAGTTCTTC. It specifies CASSLGHAKYNEQFF.

The chain couples TRBV12-3 or TRBV12-4 to TRBJ2-7; 11 nucleotides agree with TRBD1. The CDR3 runs to 14 residues. V dropped 6 bases and J dropped 7; count of bases not matched to a gene: 8. DNA for the CDR3: TGTGCCAGCAGCCCACCCGGGACAGGGGGTGAGCAGTACTTC. Translated, it gives CASSPPGTGGEQYF.

This clonotype was found many times. Here the CDR3 DNA reads TGCGCCAGCAAGCGGGGGTACGAGCAGTACTTC. Protein product: CASKRGYEQYF. The rearrangement joins TRBV5-1 to TRBJ2-7, with 8 bases aligning to TRBD2. V shed 6 bases and J 4 bases; nucleotides not matched to a gene: 0. The CDR3 runs 11 residues. The germline gives CDR1 SGHRS, CDR2 YFSETQ.

This clonotype has at least ten counts. This chain uses TRBV2 with TRBJ2-3; no firm D call. The V gene's germline CDR1 is SNHLY and CDR2 FYNNEI. CDR3 length: 12 amino acids. Trimming removed 6 bases from V and 4 bases from J, with 8 bases in between. The CDR3 sequence: CASRPGADTQYF. The CDR3 DNA reads TGTGCCAGCAGACCAGGAGCAGATACGCAGTATTTT.

The V gene is TRBV7-9, the J gene TRBJ2-7; 10 bases fit TRBD2. V lost 5 bases, J lost 0 bases, and 13 bases stayed unmatched. The CDR3 extends over 18 amino acids. Germline V gene sequence: CDR1 SEHNR, CDR2 FQNEAQ (reference sequence). CDR3 nucleotide sequence: TGTGCCAGCAGCCCCCAAATCGGTAGCGGGGGGCTCTCCTACGAGCAGTACTTC. Amino acids: CASSPQIGSGGLSYEQYF. The full variable domain, its missing parts supplied by reference TRBV7-9 and TRBJ2-7, is DTGVSQNPRHKITKRGQNVTFRCDPISEHNRLYWYRQTLGQGPEFLTYFQNEAQLEKSRLLSDRFSAERPKGSFSTLEIQRTEQGDSAMYLCASSPQIGSGGLSYEQYFGPGTRLTVT.